The 5 T cell receptor beta chains below were found in one sample sequenced in a study of persistence of HIV-infected CD4 T cells (dated by TCRdb to 2020 to 2022). These receptors' targets are unknown. Per the publication, the treatment or condition label means: suppressive antiretroviral therapy. Lysates of CMV-infected fibroblasts were used at 10 ug/mL for cell stimulation. Memory CD4+ T cells that did not respond, being CD40L-negative, CD69-negative and CD45RO-high, were sorted as memory populations depleted of antigen-responding cells. The immunoSEQ hsTCRB assay version 4 in survey mode was used to sequence TCRbeta repertoires from genomic DNA. Sourced from immuneACCESS, this table was stored by TCRdb with only in-frame sequences that have V and J called. A share of the clones is absent; for the studies checked, an unresolved V gene accounts for under half, and the remainder has no known explanation. The sample yields fewer than 30,000 clones; roughly four fifths were counted once. The top ten clones comprise 4.6% of the sample.

The sequences come from CD4+ T cells sorted from PBMCs after approximately 20-hour stimulation, collected from a patient who received antiretroviral therapy. The cell subset or site label on this specimen signifies: CD40L-CD69- CD45RO-high memory CD4 T cells not responding to CMV lysate. The receptors originated from an adult man with HIV who was CMV-seropositive.

The chain employs TRBV6-5 and TRBJ2-7; no firm D call. V was shortened by 0 bases and J by 6 bases, with 9 bases between the two germline ends. The CDR3 is 13 residues long. CDR1 and CDR2 from the germline V gene are MNHEY and SVGAGI. The CDR3 sequence is CASSYSVGGEQYF. The CDR3 bases are TGTGCCAGCAGTTACTCGGTTGGCGGCGAGCAGTACTTC.

The V gene is TRBV18, the J gene TRBJ1-4; TRBD1 is a possible D gene (6 bases). Trimming took 4 bases from V and 6 from J, leaving 15 bases between them. Germline CDR1 and CDR2: KGHSH and LQKENI. The CDR3 is 15 residues long. CDR3 DNA sequence: TGTGCCAGCTCACTTCACGTACAGGGCGATGAAAAACTGTTTTTT. Residues: CASSLHVQGDEKLFF.

J is TRBJ1-6 and V is TRBV10-2; D remains ambiguous. This CDR3 contains 15 residues. CDR1 is WSHSY and CDR2 is SAAADI in the germline V gene. Trimming took off 3 bases at V and 2 bases at J, with 8 bases between the two ends. CDR3 amino acids: CASSDLQTYNSPLHF. As DNA, the CDR3 is TGCGCCAGCAGTGACCTACAGACCTATAATTCACCCCTCCACTTT.

V gene TRBV7-9 combines with J gene TRBJ2-3; unclear D gene. CDR3 size: 16 residues. The V gene's germline CDR1 is SEHNR and CDR2 FQNEAQ (reference sequence). V lost 2 bases, J lost 2 bases, and 14 bases lay in between. The CDR3 DNA reads as TGTGCCAGCAGCTTATCGCCGGCGAGTGCCACAGATACGCAGTATTTT. Its translation: CASSLSPASATDTQYF. The complete variable domain, with remaining parts taken from reference TRBV7-9 and TRBJ2-3, reads DTGVSQNPRHKITKRGQNVTFRCDPISEHNRLYWYRQTLGQGPEFLTYFQNEAQLEKSRLLSDRFSAERPKGSFSTLEIQRTEQGDSAMYLCASSLSPASATDTQYFGPGTRLTVL.

V and J are TRBV7-6 and TRBJ2-3; D might be TRBD1 or TRBD2, each matching 5 bases. Per the germline V gene, CDR1 is SGHVS and CDR2 is FNYEAQ. This CDR3 has 11 residues. Trimming took 5 bases from V and 15 from J, leaving 15 bases between them. Written as DNA, the CDR3 is TGTGCCAGCAGCCCGGGGCAACCCCAATATTTT. It specifies CASSPGQPQYF.